Sequencing of this T cell receptor beta chain was carried out in a study of T cells in Graves' hyperthyroidism and ophthalmopathy. Study-level results: Ophthalmopathy and stable hyperthyroidism were told apart by a 13 V-J model.

The CDR3 has 16 amino acids. V gave up 9 bases and J gave up 1 base, with 20 bases separating them. The germline gives CDR1 SGHNT, CDR2 YYREEE (reference sequence). This clonotype was counted between two and nine times. Antigen: not known. Researchers amplified the TCR beta CDR3 regions from RNA transcripts. HTBI primers were the set used in a first-round RT-PCR of the TCR CDR3. TCRdb independently ran MiXCR on the multiplex PCR reads; one entry per CDR3 protein. The table records 300,000 to 400,000 distinct CDR3 sequences, around a sixth of them present only once. The chain combines TRBV5-4 with TRBJ1-5; D unresolved. The TCR originated in a woman between 50 and 59 years old with Graves' hyperthyroidism. Material for sequencing was blood. The chain's CDR3 is CATSPPREKSNQPQHF. Written as DNA, the CDR3 is TGTGCCACCTCGCCCCCCCGGGAGAAGAGCAATCAGCCCCAGCATTTT.